The 21 T cell receptor beta chains in this list originate from one sample, sequenced in a study of T-cell reconstitution after alpha-beta-depleted transplantation in children. Molecular barcoding with unique molecular identifiers was used for the TCRbeta library. TCRdb analysed the PCR reads with MiXCR anew, one entry per CDR3 protein. The data hold about 200,000 distinct CDR3 sequences, with about 7% observed a single time. The starting material was PBMCs, obtained before TCRalphabeta/CD19-depleted stem cell transplant. The receptors here all came from a boy aged 2 to 9 with acute lymphoblastic leukemia, due to receive a stem cell transplant.

This clonotype was counted ten times or more. V usage is TRBV10-3 and J usage is TRBJ1-1, with 8 bases aligning to TRBD1. This CDR3 is 17 amino acids long. Germline CDR1 reads ENHRY; CDR2 reads SYGVKD. Germline trimming cut 4 bases from V and 4 bases from J; bases unmatched to any gene: 14. The CDR3 nucleotides read TGTGCCATCAGTGGGGAAGCAGGGGGCGCCGGGGGCACTGAAGCTTTCTTT. Translation gives CAISGEAGGAGGTEAFF.

The chain links TRBV3-1 to TRBJ2-7, with 8 nucleotides matching TRBD2. The CDR3 is 16 amino acids. Germline CDR1 reads LGHDT; CDR2 reads YNNKEL (reference sequence). V lost 2 bases, J lost 0 bases, and 6 bases stayed unmatched. CDR3 sequence reads: CASSQLTSVGSYEQYF. The CDR3 bases are TGTGCCAGCAGCCAATTGACTAGCGTTGGCTCCTACGAGCAGTACTTC.

This chain uses TRBV20-1 with TRBJ2-2, with 11 positions matching TRBD2. This CDR3 has 16 amino acids. The V gene's germline CDR1 is DFQATT and CDR2 SNEGSKA (reference sequence). DNA for the CDR3: TGCTGCGCGGGGGGTCTAGCGGGGGGAGGCACCGGGGAGCTGTTTTTT. Its protein product is CCAGGLAGGGTGELFF.

A single count supports this clonotype. The chain uses TRBV12-3 or TRBV12-4 and TRBJ2-5; D is undetermined. The CDR3 contains 15 residues. The V end lost 2 bases, the J end lost 5 bases, and 15 bases lay between the germline ends. The CDR3 DNA sequence: TGTGCCAGCAGTTTAATTGCCCTAGGAGACGAGACCCAGTACTTC. This codes for CASSLIALGDETQYF.

This clonotype showed up many times. The chain joins TRBV6-5 to TRBJ2-1; 8 nucleotides line up with TRBD2. The CDR3 consists of 15 residues. Germline-derived CDR1 and CDR2 are MNHEY and SVGAGI. Trimming removed 4 bases from V and 6 bases from J; junction bases left unmatched: 8. Here the CDR3 DNA reads TGTGCCAGCAGTTCGAATAGCGGGATGGGCAATGAGCAGTTCTTC. Protein: CASSSNSGMGNEQFF.

This clonotype was detected a few times. The chain has TRBV5-1 and TRBJ2-2; 8 bases are shared with TRBD1. The CDR3 runs 17 residues. Trimming cost V 1 base and J 4 bases; bases outside gene matches: 9. The germline gives CDR1 SGHRS, CDR2 YFSETQ. CDR3 DNA sequence: TGCGCCAGCAGCTTGTCGATCAGGGGGCGTTTCACCGGGGAGCTGTTTTTT. This gives the protein CASSLSIRGRFTGELFF.

In this sample, this clonotype turned up many times. The V gene is TRBV12-3 or TRBV12-4, the J gene TRBJ2-1, with D possibly being TRBD2 (6 bases). This CDR3 has 14 amino acids. Between the trimmed V and J ends, which lost 3 bases and 0 bases, there was a span of 6 bases. The CDR3 sequence is CASSFGGSYNEQFF. The CDR3 DNA follows: TGTGCCAGCAGTTTCGGGGGCTCCTACAATGAGCAGTTCTTC.

This clonotype has just a few counts. The chain links TRBV29-1 to TRBJ2-5; TRBD1 might be the D (5 bases). The CDR3 consists of 12 residues. In germline, CDR1 is SQVTM, CDR2 ANQGSEA. Trimming took 4 bases from V and 5 from J, leaving 11 bases between them. CDR3 nucleotides: TGCAGCGTTGCGGGCAGGGTGGAGACCCAGTACTTC. Its protein is CSVAGRVETQYF. Drawing the rest from reference TRBV29-1 and TRBJ2-5, the complete variable domain is SAVISQKPSRDICQRGTSLTIQCQVDSQVTMMFWYRQQPGQSLTLIATANQGSEATYESGFVIDKFPISRPNLTFSTLTVSNMSPEDSSIYLCSVAGRVETQYFGPGTRLLVL.

This clonotype was seen repeatedly, ten times or more. V is TRBV12-3 or TRBV12-4 and J is TRBJ2-7; a possible D gene is TRBD2 (5 bases). The CDR3 runs 15 residues. The germline V and J ends were trimmed by 7 bases and 2 bases, with 18 bases remaining between them. The CDR3 protein is CASTLDPRGTYEQYF. The CDR3 DNA reads as TGTGCCAGCACCCTCGACCCACGAGGGACCTACGAGCAGTACTTC.

There are many counts of this clonotype. This chain joins TRBV29-1 and TRBJ2-7, with TRBD2 as a possible D gene (5 bases). Germline values: CDR1 SQVTM, CDR2 ANQGSEA. This CDR3 has 12 amino acids. V lost 6 bases and J 0 bases, leaving 9 bases between the germline ends. CDR3 residues: CSVSRDSYEQYF. CDR3 nucleotides: TGCAGCGTCTCACGGGACTCCTACGAGCAGTACTTC.

This clonotype was recorded at least ten times. The chain employs TRBV12-3 or TRBV12-4 and TRBJ2-3; D may correspond to TRBD1 or TRBD2 (6 bases each). V gave up 2 bases and J gave up 11 bases, with 17 bases separating them. The CDR3 extends over 14 amino acids. CDR3 DNA sequence: TGTGCCAGCAGTTTAAGGGGGAGCGGCGGGGAGCAGTATTTT. This translates into CASSLRGSGGEQYF.

For this clonotype: Germline is not matched at one junction end, which may reflect a read error. The rearrangement joins TRBV7-9 to TRBJ2-1, with D possibly TRBD2 on 6 matching bases. CDR3 length equals 15 residues. Germline V gene data show CDR1 as SEHNR and CDR2 as FQNEAQ (reference sequence). The CDR3 nucleotides read TGTTCCAGCAGCTTAGGCGGGGCTGCCTACAATGAGCAGTTCTTC. It encodes CSSSLGGAAYNEQFF.

There are many counts of this clonotype. This chain connects TRBV29-1 to TRBJ2-1; possible D gene TRBD2, 5 bases. Per the germline V gene, CDR1 is SQVTM and CDR2 is ANQGSEA. The V and J ends lost 4 bases and 2 bases respectively, with 15 bases between them. This CDR3 comprises 15 residues. The CDR3: CSVVSVRTAYNEQFF. The CDR3 DNA is TGCAGCGTTGTATCGGTCCGGACTGCCTACAATGAGCAGTTCTTC.

The chain employs TRBV20-1 and TRBJ2-1, with a possible D match to TRBD2 (6 bases). CDR1 and CDR2 from the germline V gene are DFQATT and SNEGSKA (reference sequence). The length of the CDR3 is 11 residues. V dropped 1 base and J dropped 12 bases, with 10 bases sitting between them. The CDR3 is CSARVRGRQFF. The CDR3, as DNA: TGCAGTGCTAGAGTCCGGGGGAGGCAGTTCTTC.

The genes are TRBV5-5 and TRBJ1-5; tentative D call: TRBD1 (6 bases). Deletions cut 3 bases from V and 4 bases from J, with 14 bases between. The CDR3 covers 15 residues. Germline CDR1 and CDR2: SGHKS and YYEKEE (reference sequence). The CDR3 loop reads CASSSGTRGNQPQHF. The DNA of the CDR3 is TGTGCCAGCAGCTCCGGGACGAGGGGGAATCAGCCCCAGCATTTT. Complete variable domain (other parts from reference TRBV5-5 and TRBJ1-5): DAGVTQSPTHLIKTRGQQVTLRCSPISGHKSVSWYQQVLGQGPQFIFQYYEKEERGRGNFPDRFSARQFPNYSSELNVNALLLGDSALYLCASSSGTRGNQPQHFGDGTRLSIL.

This clonotype occurred many times. The V gene is TRBV28, the J gene TRBJ2-1; D is possibly TRBD2 (5 bases). The CDR3 contains 18 residues. Germline values: CDR1 MDHEN, CDR2 SYDVKM. Trimming took 7 bases from V and 2 from J, leaving 24 bases between them. Here the CDR3 DNA reads TGTGCCAGCAAGCCCCCTCGGGGTGGTGGGAGTCCCTACAATGAGCAGTTCTTC. This encodes CASKPPRGGGSPYNEQFF.

This clonotype was found a few times. Given a much more abundant clone one base away, this may be a read error. Because it lacks the conserved phenylalanine or tryptophan at the end, this CDR3 is likely a read error. The rearrangement joins TRBV29-1 to TRBJ1-1; 7 bases match TRBD1. The CDR3 contains 14 residues. V trimming: 3 bases; J trimming: 5 bases; junction bases outside the gene matches: 9. Germline CDR1 reads SQVTM; CDR2 reads ANQGSEA. CDR3 nucleotides: TGCAGCGTTGAGAACAGGGGTCGGGGGACTGAAGCTTTCTAT. Its protein is CSVENRGRGTEAFY.

The table lists this clonotype with many counts. The rearrangement joins TRBV29-1 to TRBJ2-3; D possibly corresponds to TRBD2 (5 bases). From germline, CDR1 is SQVTM and CDR2 ANQGSEA. There are 16 residues in the CDR3. The V gene lost 0 bases and the J gene lost 0 bases, with 13 bases spanning the gap. CDR3 sequence: CSVEDVVDSSTDTQYF. As DNA, the CDR3 is TGCAGCGTTGAAGACGTAGTGGACTCCAGCACAGATACGCAGTATTTT.

This clonotype occurred a few times. V is TRBV27 and J is TRBJ2-7; D possibly corresponds to TRBD2 (5 bases). With 2 bases removed from V and 3 bases from J, the gap between germline ends came to 8 bases. This CDR3 spans 13 amino acids. Germline V gene lookup returns CDR1 MNHEY and CDR2 SMNVEV (reference sequence). The CDR3 nucleotides are TGTGCCAGCAGTTTAACCGGGGACTACGAGCAGTACTTC. Amino acid sequence: CASSLTGDYEQYF.

V and J are TRBV5-6 and TRBJ2-7; D may be TRBD1 or TRBD2 (5 bases each). Looked up from germline, CDR1 is SGHDT and CDR2 is YYEEEE. This CDR3 is 12 amino acids long. Trimming cost V 9 bases and J 7 bases, with 17 bases left between them. The CDR3 region is CAMGSGTSEQYF. CDR3 bases: TGTGCCATGGGCTCCGGGACCTCAGAGCAGTACTTC.

This clonotype was observed a few times. The V call is TRBV20-1, the J call TRBJ1-2; D ambiguous. From germline, CDR1 is DFQATT and CDR2 SNEGSKA (reference sequence). V was cut by 6 bases and J by 0 bases, with 11 bases left in between. The CDR3 is 13 amino acids. The CDR3 nucleotides read TGCAGTGCCAGATACAGCTCTAACTATGGCTACACCTTC. It specifies CSARYSSNYGYTF.